This T cell receptor (beta chain) was profiled in a study of blood T cell repertoires in COVID-19. This CDR3 is built from 11 residues. CDR1 is MNHEY and CDR2 is SVGEGT in the germline V gene. The V end lost 5 bases, the J end lost 2 bases, and 3 bases lay between the germline ends. Measured with immunoSEQ multiplex PCR; TCRdb has only the in-frame clones, and not every one. The repertoire holds fewer than 45,000 clones, with around four fifths as singletons. This sequence originates from a man aged 45-65 years with active COVID-19. The material sequenced was peripheral blood. V and J are TRBV6-2 or TRBV6-3 and TRBJ2-5; no definite D call. In nucleotides, the CDR3 is TGTGCCAGCAGTCTTCAAGAGACCCAGTACTTC. Translating gives CASSLQETQYF.